The 28 T cell receptor beta chains in this list originate from one sample, sequenced in a study of cytomegalovirus exposure and HLA in healthy donors (dated by TCRdb to between 2016 and 2019). Library generation was performed with the immunoSEQ multiplex PCR assay. The multiplex PCR relied on a mix of 60 forward primers for TCR Vbeta segments and 13 reverse primers for TCR Jbeta segments. Drawn from immuneACCESS, this table holds only the in-frame rearrangements with V and J called that TCRdb kept. Clones are partly lost; checked studies trace under half to an unresolved V gene and leave the rest unexplained. The sample records under 200,000 clones, roughly 80% of which are singletons. About 6.3% of the sample goes to the ten largest clones. The sequencing input was PBMCs. The origin of the receptors is a male donor in good health and CMV-seropositive.

The rearrangement joins TRBV11-1 to TRBJ2-7; possibly TRBD1 for D (6 bases). The CDR3 extends over 15 amino acids. The V end was cut by 1 base, the J end by 2 bases, with 12 bases between. Per germline, CDR1 SGHAT and CDR2 FQDESV (reference sequence). CDR3 DNA: TGTGCCAGCAGCTTAGACAACAGGGAAGCCTACGAGCAGTACTTC. This codes for CASSLDNREAYEQYF.

V is TRBV27 and J is TRBJ2-6; D is unresolved. V was trimmed by 7 bases and J by 0 bases, leaving 7 bases between them. The CDR3 loop spans 14 amino acids. Germline lookup yields CDR1 MNHEY and CDR2 SMNVEV (reference sequence). The CDR3 DNA sequence: TGTGCCAGCACAGTAAGCTCTGGGGCCAACGTCCTGACTTTC. Translation: CASTVSSGANVLTF.

The rearrangement joins TRBV7-2 to TRBJ2-7; TRBD2 matches 7 bases. The CDR3 is 14 amino acids. The germline CDR1 and CDR2 sequences are SGHTA and FQGNSA. Trimming removed 5 bases from V and 6 bases from J; junction bases left unmatched: 10. CDR3: CASSPTVWGGEQYF. The CDR3 nucleotides read TGTGCCAGCAGCCCCACCGTCTGGGGGGGCGAGCAGTACTTC.

This chain joins TRBV18 and TRBJ1-2; TRBD1 agrees at 7 bases. This CDR3 spans 13 amino acids. V shed 3 bases, J shed 5 bases, and the junction held 3 bases outside the gene matches. Germline CDR1 and CDR2: KGHSH and LQKENI. In DNA form, the CDR3 reads TGTGCCAGCTCACCGGGACAGAAGTATGGCTACACCTTC. This translates into CASSPGQKYGYTF.

J is TRBJ2-5 and V is TRBV9; D gene uncertain. TRBJ2-7 explains the end of the DNA better; the J call may be wrong. Germline values: CDR1 SGDLS, CDR2 YYNGEE. CDR3 length: 14 amino acids. CDR3 DNA sequence: TGTGCCAGCAGCGTAGGTGACTTCTCCTACGAGCAGTACTTC. It is translated as CASSVGDFSYEQYF.

The chain couples TRBV30 to TRBJ2-7, with D unclear. Looked up from germline, CDR1 is GTSNPN and CDR2 is SVGIG (reference sequence). V lost 0 bases and J lost 2, with 8 bases in between. The CDR3 covers 13 residues. The CDR3 nucleotides are TGTGCCTGGAGTGTACCTGGGCCCTACGAGCAGTACTTC. Translating gives CAWSVPGPYEQYF. Using reference TRBV30 and TRBJ2-7 for the parts outside the CDR3, the full variable domain is SQTIHQWPATLVQPVGSPLSLECTVEGTSNPNLYWYRQAAGRGLQLLFYSVGIGQISSEVPQNLSASRPQDRQFILSSKKLLLSDSGFYLCAWSVPGPYEQYFGPGTRLTVT.

This CDR3 is CASSDHGGGNTEAFF. CDR3 in DNA: TGTGCCAGCAGCGACCACGGGGGAGGGAACACTGAAGCTTTCTTT. This chain uses TRBV7-9 with TRBJ1-1; a possible D gene is TRBD1 (5 bases). The germline V gene has CDR1 SEHNR and CDR2 FQNEAQ (reference sequence). The CDR3 spans 15 residues. Trimming shortened V by 5 bases and J by 1 base, and 14 bases separated the two germline ends.

The chain carries TRBV4-2 and TRBJ2-7; 8 nucleotides agree with TRBD1. J lost 5 bases, V lost 2 bases, and 5 bases had no gene match. Germline-derived CDR1 and CDR2 are LGHNA and YNFKEQ. CDR3 size: 14 residues. The CDR3 DNA reads TGTGCCAGCAGCCAACAGGACAGGGCGGACGAGCAGTACTTC. Translated: CASSQQDRADEQYF.

This clone was recorded only once. The CDR3 loop is CASTDRANIQYF. CDR3 nucleotides: TGTGCCAGTACAGACAGGGCGAACATTCAGTACTTC. This chain uses TRBV7-3 with TRBJ2-4; TRBD1 agrees at 7 bases. V dropped 9 bases and J dropped 7; count of bases not matched to a gene: 6. This CDR3 is 12 amino acids long. Germline V gives CDR1 SGHTA, CDR2 FQGTGA.

This clone occurred a few times. The chain joins TRBV11-1 to TRBJ1-5; no clear D gene. V lost 1 base and J 7 bases, leaving 8 bases between the germline ends. This CDR3 has 13 amino acids. Germline CDR1 and CDR2: SGHAT and FQDESV (reference sequence). The CDR3 here is CASSLGPEQPQHF. The CDR3, as DNA: TGTGCCAGCAGCTTAGGCCCAGAACAGCCCCAGCATTTT.

The rearrangement links TRBV28 to TRBJ1-2, with D unresolved. The V end was cut by 5 bases, the J end by 2 bases, with 6 bases between. The CDR3 has 12 residues. Germline values: CDR1 MDHEN, CDR2 SYDVKM. CDR3 loop: CASSVTNYGYTF. CDR3 nucleotides: TGTGCCAGCAGTGTAACAAACTATGGCTACACCTTC.

CDR3 in amino acids: CASSLSGLAGGREQYF. Here the CDR3 DNA reads TGTGCCAGCAGCTTATCGGGGCTAGCGGGAGGAAGGGAGCAGTACTTC. The genes are TRBV7-2 and TRBJ2-5; 11 nucleotides match TRBD2. Germline CDR1 reads SGHTA; CDR2 reads FQGNSA. Trimming at V came to 2 bases and at J to 11 bases, leaving 13 bases not matched to a gene. The CDR3 loop spans 16 amino acids.

The chain employs TRBV30 and TRBJ2-7; the match to TRBD1 covers 7 bases. Germline-derived CDR1 and CDR2 are GTSNPN and SVGIG (reference sequence). CDR3 size: 14 residues. Trimming cost V 2 bases and J 6 bases; bases outside gene matches: 10. The CDR3 sequence is CAWSSWGQSFEQYF. In DNA, the CDR3 is TGTGCCTGGAGTAGTTGGGGACAGAGCTTCGAGCAGTACTTC.

This clone was detected only a few times. V and J are TRBV6-5 and TRBJ2-2, with D perhaps matching TRBD2 (6 bases). The germline CDR1 and CDR2 sequences are MNHEY and SVGAGI. Trimming left V 6 bases short and J 4 bases short, with 15 bases between. The CDR3 spans 15 residues. CDR3 DNA: TGTGCCAGCAGCCGACTAGGGCGGGGCACCGGGGAGCTGTTTTTT. Translating gives CASSRLGRGTGELFF.

The chain employs TRBV5-5 and TRBJ2-3; maybe TRBD1 (6 bases). V lost 5 bases to trimming and J lost 0 bases, with 13 bases between them. The CDR3 contains 15 residues. Germline-derived CDR1 and CDR2 are SGHKS and YYEKEE (reference sequence). CDR3 nucleotide sequence: TGTGCCAGCAGACATCAGGGGATTAGCACAGATACGCAGTATTTT. Translation gives CASRHQGISTDTQYF.

The chain employs TRBV19 and TRBJ2-2; 8 bases align to TRBD1. With V trimmed by 5 bases and J by 3 bases, 8 bases remained unmatched. Germline CDR1 LNHDA, CDR2 SQIVND (reference sequence). This CDR3 has 16 residues. The CDR3, as DNA: TGTGCCAGTAGTGTTTTGACAGGGGCGGACACCGGGGAGCTGTTTTTT. It specifies CASSVLTGADTGELFF.

The rearrangement links TRBV5-6 to TRBJ2-6; possibly TRBD1 for D (5 bases). V lost 4 bases and J 2 bases, leaving 10 bases between the germline ends. In germline, CDR1 is SGHDT, CDR2 YYEEEE. This CDR3 contains 15 residues. CDR3 loop: CASSLRVTGANVLTF. In nucleotides, the CDR3 is TGTGCCAGCAGCCTCAGGGTGACTGGGGCCAACGTCCTGACTTTC.

This clone was seen once. This chain uses TRBV5-4 with TRBJ1-1, with D possibly being TRBD1 (6 bases). Trimming removed 4 bases at V and 6 bases at J, with 19 bases between. Germline V gene sequence: CDR1 SGHNT, CDR2 YYREEE (reference sequence). CDR3 size: 15 residues. CDR3 DNA sequence: TGTGCCAGCAGCCGAAAGGGGACAACACAGGCTGAAGCTTTCTTT. Translation gives CASSRKGTTQAEAFF. Based on the CDR3 plus reference TRBV5-4 and TRBJ1-1, the full variable domain is ETGVTQSPTHLIKTRGQQVTLRCSSQSGHNTVSWYQQALGQGPQFIFQYYREEENGRGNFPPRFSGLQFPNYSSELNVNALELDDSALYLCASSRKGTTQAEAFFGQGTRLTVV.

The chain employs TRBV19 and TRBJ1-1, with TRBD1 matching 8 bases. J gave up 1 base and V 3 bases, and 4 bases lay outside the gene matches. The CDR3 is 15 residues long. The germline gives CDR1 LNHDA, CDR2 SQIVND (reference sequence). CDR3 amino acids: CASSIRQGPNTEAFF. In DNA form, the CDR3 reads TGTGCCAGTAGTATCAGACAGGGGCCGAACACTGAAGCTTTCTTT.

This clone was seen only once. The gene calls are TRBV7-8 and TRBJ1-2; no firm D call. V was clipped by 5 bases and J by 3 bases, with 16 bases between them. Germline CDR1 reads SGHVS; CDR2 reads FQNEAQ. The CDR3 length is 15 residues. The CDR3 region is CASSAQWRVHYGYTF. The CDR3 region has the DNA TGTGCCAGCAGCGCCCAATGGCGGGTTCACTATGGCTACACCTTC.

The chain uses TRBV5-4 and TRBJ2-2, with D possibly TRBD2 on 5 matching bases. The CDR3 totals 15 residues. V was shortened by 0 bases and J by 0 bases, with 6 bases between the two germline ends. CDR1 is SGHNT and CDR2 is YYREEE in the germline V gene (reference sequence). Here the CDR3 DNA reads TGTGCCAGCAGCTTGGCCGGGGCGAACACCGGGGAGCTGTTTTTT. Protein: CASSLAGANTGELFF.

The chain employs TRBV25-1 and TRBJ1-5, with D perhaps matching TRBD1 (6 bases). Trimming took 6 bases from V and 2 from J, leaving 11 bases between them. CDR1 and CDR2 (germline): MGHDK, SYGVNS. This CDR3 is 14 amino acids long. The CDR3, as DNA: TGTGCCAGCAGCCTAAAGGGGGGCAATCAGCCCCAGCATTTT. Protein product: CASSLKGGNQPQHF.

The CDR3 DNA reads TGTGCCACCCGGGGGGGGAACACTGAAGCTTTCTTT. This codes for CATRGGNTEAFF. V and J are TRBV28 and TRBJ1-1, with D maybe TRBD1 (5 bases). CDR1 is MDHEN and CDR2 is SYDVKM in the germline V gene. The CDR3 consists of 12 residues. Trimming left V 10 bases short and J 1 base short, with 10 bases between.

The genes are TRBV13 and TRBJ1-4, with 9 bases lining up with TRBD1. Germline V gene lookup returns CDR1 PRHDT and CDR2 FYEKMQ (reference sequence). The CDR3 consists of 15 residues. The V gene end was trimmed by 1 base and the J gene end by 4 bases; junction bases not matched to a gene: 1. The CDR3 region is CASSLETGGNEKLFF. The CDR3 coding sequence is TGTGCCAGCAGCTTAGAGACAGGGGGTAATGAAAAACTGTTTTTT.

This clone was observed a handful of times. This chain joins TRBV30 and TRBJ1-1, with D tentatively TRBD1 (5 bases). CDR1 and CDR2 (germline): GTSNPN, SVGIG (reference sequence). This CDR3 has 13 residues. With 0 bases removed from V and 3 bases from J, the gap between germline ends came to 8 bases. The CDR3 DNA sequence: TGTGCCTGGAGTGTACAGGCGGACACTGAAGCTTTCTTT. Translated: CAWSVQADTEAFF.

V and J are TRBV19 and TRBJ2-1, with D unclear. Trimming removed 3 bases from V and 0 bases from J, with 9 bases in between. The germline V gene has CDR1 LNHDA and CDR2 SQIVND (reference sequence). The CDR3 length is 15 residues. The CDR3 region has the DNA TGTGCCAGTAGTATGTTGAGGAGCTCCTACAATGAGCAGTTCTTC. Protein sequence: CASSMLRSSYNEQFF.

The chain links TRBV5-1 to TRBJ1-1, with 8 bases fitting TRBD1. Unmatched junction bases numbered 6, after V lost 4 bases and J lost 1 base. CDR1 is SGHRS, CDR2 YFSETQ, per germline. The CDR3 totals 15 residues. The CDR3 DNA sequence: TGCGCCAGCAGCACCTACAGGGGGGCGAACACTGAAGCTTTCTTT. Amino acids: CASSTYRGANTEAFF. The whole variable domain, filled in from reference TRBV5-1 and TRBJ1-1, reads KAGVTQTPRYLIKTRGQQVTLSCSPISGHRSVSWYQQTPGQGLQFLFEYFSETQRNKGNFPGRFSGRQFSNSRSEMNVSTLELGDSALYLCASSTYRGANTEAFFGQGTRLTVV.

The chain joins TRBV6-1 to TRBJ1-2, with TRBD1 matching over 8 bases. V dropped 7 bases and J dropped 2; count of bases not matched to a gene: 6. This CDR3 has 14 amino acids. Germline V gene lookup returns CDR1 MNHNS and CDR2 SASEGT. CDR3 nucleotides: TGTGCCAGCACGCCCAGGGGGCCCAACTATGGCTACACCTTC. Encoded protein: CASTPRGPNYGYTF.